Listed below are T cell receptor beta chains from one sample, sequenced in a study of blood T cells in healthy people across ages. TCRdb processed the 5' RACE reads anew with MiXCR; each CDR3 protein has one entry. The table includes roughly 800,000 distinct CDR3 sequences, 58% detected once. The sample was blood. The source of these receptors is a man aged 25 to 45 in good health. Both conserved end residues are part of each CDR3. A D gene is named only where the DNA matches it firmly. Size tells how often a clone was seen (once, few, many) or the class of an expanded clone, and some rows leave it out.

J gene	V gene	D gene	clone size	CDR3 DNA	CDR3 protein
TRBJ2-7	TRBV5-1	NA	NA	TGCGCCAGCAGCTTGACTCAGGGACGGCGCGAGCAGTACTTC	CASSLTQGRREQYF
TRBJ2-3	TRBV5-1	TRBD2	NA	TGCGCCAGCAGCCTACGGACTAGCGGGAGCACAGATACGCAGTATTTT	CASSLRTSGSTDTQYF
TRBJ2-3	TRBV7-2	TRBD1	NA	TGTGCCAGCAGCTTAGACAGGGACAGGGTTGATACGCAGTATTTT	CASSLDRDRVDTQYF
TRBJ1-2	TRBV4-3	NA	NA	TGCGCCAGCAGCCAAGAGGTTAGGGCGGGCTTAAACACCTTC	CASSQEVRAGLNTF
TRBJ1-1	TRBV20-1	NA	NA	TGCAGTGCTAGAACGGGGTCCGGGGACACTGAAGCTTTCTTT	CSARTGSGDTEAFF
TRBJ2-7	TRBV4-1	NA	NA	TGCGCCAGCAGCCAAGATACGACAGCCGAGATTCAGTACTTC	CASSQDTTAEIQYF
TRBJ2-3	TRBV6-6	NA	NA	TGTGCCAGCAGTTACTCGGGATTAGCGGTTTCCACAGATACGCAGTATTTT	CASSYSGLAVSTDTQYF
TRBJ2-7	TRBV20-1	NA	NA	TGCAGTGCTAATGGCCGGAGCTCCTACGAGCAGTACTTC	CSANGRSSYEQYF
TRBJ2-3	TRBV4-3	TRBD2	once	TGCGCCAGCAGCCAAGAGAAGCGGGAGGGCCTGACAGATACGCAGTATTTT	CASSQEKREGLTDTQYF
TRBJ1-1	TRBV20-1	NA	NA	TGCAGTGCTATGTGGGGTATGGACACTGAAGCTTTCTTT	CSAMWGMDTEAFF
TRBJ1-1	TRBV7-2	NA	few	TGTGCCAGCAGCTTAGTAGTGAACACTGAAGCTTTCTTT	CASSLVVNTEAFF
TRBJ2-2	TRBV7-3	NA	NA	TGTGCCAGCAGCCAACTTAACACCGGGGAGCTGTTTTTT	CASSQLNTGELFF
TRBJ2-7	TRBV27	TRBD2	NA	TGTGCCAGCAGTCCCTACATACTAGCGGGGAGCAAGGACCGATCCTACGAGCAGTACTTC	CASSPYILAGSKDRSYEQYF
TRBJ2-1	TRBV29-1	NA	NA	TGCAGCGCTCAACAGGCTGGCGTACCCAATGAGCAGTTCTTC	CSAQQAGVPNEQFF
TRBJ2-3	TRBV6-5	TRBD1	NA	TGTGCCAGCAGTTACCCCGGGACAGGGCCCACAGATACGCAGTATTTT	CASSYPGTGPTDTQYF
TRBJ2-1	TRBV20-1	TRBD2	NA	TGCAGTGCTAGAGCACAGCGGGGGGGACTCTACAATGAGCAGTTCTTC	CSARAQRGGLYNEQFF
TRBJ2-5	TRBV4-3	TRBD1	few	TGCGCCAGCAGCCGAGGGCCGGACAGGGGGCAAAAGACCCAGTACTTC	CASSRGPDRGQKTQYF
TRBJ2-7	TRBV7-2	TRBD1	NA	TGTGCCAGCAGCTTAGGCCGGACAGGCTACGAGCAGTACTTC	CASSLGRTGYEQYF
TRBJ1-2	TRBV7-9	NA	NA	TGTGCCAGCAGCTTTTCACAGGGTAACTATGGCTACACCTTC	CASSFSQGNYGYTF
TRBJ1-2	TRBV20-1	NA	few	TGCAGTGCTCCCACGGACAGTTATGGCTACACCTTC	CSAPTDSYGYTF
TRBJ2-3	TRBV7-9	NA	NA	TGTGCCAGCAGCAGTGGCACTAGTTATGGTACGCAGTATTTT	CASSSGTSYGTQYF
TRBJ2-7	TRBV20-1	TRBD1	NA	TGCAGTGCTAGAGAAGGGACAGGGCGTAGCGAGCAGTACTTC	CSAREGTGRSEQYF
TRBJ1-2	TRBV20-1	TRBD1	NA	TGCAGTGCTAGAGACCCAGGGGGGTATTATGACTACACCTTC	CSARDPGGYYDYTF
TRBJ2-5	TRBV7-2	TRBD1	NA	TGTGCCAGCAGCTTAGCGCGGGACAGGGCAGAGACCCAGTACTTC	CASSLARDRAETQYF
TRBJ2-1	TRBV20-1	TRBD2	NA	TGCAGTGAGGCGGGAGGGCCGCACAATGAGCAGTTCTTC	CSEAGGPHNEQFF
TRBJ2-7	TRBV6-5	TRBD2	NA	TGTGCCAGCCCCCTTCCGGGACTAGCGGGAGTCTACGAGCAGTACTTC	CASPLPGLAGVYEQYF
TRBJ1-5	TRBV20-1	TRBD1	few	TGCAGTGCTACAAAAGGGGGCGCGGGCAATCAGCCCCAGCATTTT	CSATKGGAGNQPQHF
TRBJ2-7	TRBV15	NA	NA	TGTGCCACCAGCCCTCGACTAGTACCCTACGAGCAGTACTTC	CATSPRLVPYEQYF
TRBJ2-3	TRBV7-2	NA	many	TGCGCCAGCAGCTTGAGGAGAAGCACAGATACGCAGTATTTT	CASSLRRSTDTQYF
TRBJ2-7	TRBV27	NA	NA	TGTGCCAGCAGTTTAGTCTTTGCGCGGCCGGCCGACGAGCAGTACTTC	CASSLVFARPADEQYF
TRBJ2-1	TRBV6-4	TRBD2	NA	TGTGCCAGCAAGGTGGACGGGGGGGCCTACAATGAGCAGTTCTTC	CASKVDGGAYNEQFF
TRBJ1-5	TRBV6-4	TRBD1	NA	TGTGCCAGCAGCGTAAGCTCCGGAGGACAGGGTGGAAATCAGCCCCAGCATTTT	CASSVSSGGQGGNQPQHF
TRBJ2-1	TRBV20-1	NA	NA	TGCAGTGCTAGGGGAGGGGGGGACGAGAACAATGAGCAGTTCTTC	CSARGGGDENNEQFF
TRBJ1-2	TRBV12-3/TRBV12-4	NA	few	TGTGCCAGCAGTTTTACCGGGGGTAGGTCTAACTATGGCTACACCTTC	CASSFTGGRSNYGYTF
TRBJ2-1	TRBV15	NA	NA	TGTGCCACCAGCAGAGCAACAGGGTGGTACAATGAGCAGTTCTTC	CATSRATGWYNEQFF
TRBJ2-1	TRBV7-2	NA	NA	TGTGCCAGCAGCTTTGGGGGTCCCAGGCGAAGGAATGAGCAGTTCTTC	CASSFGGPRRRNEQFF
TRBJ2-1	TRBV2	NA	few	TGTGCCAGCAACCTGGGACTTTACAATGAGCAGTTCTTC	CASNLGLYNEQFF
TRBJ2-7	TRBV29-1	NA	NA	TGCAGCGTTGAAGATCTCGAGAGCGAGCAGTACTTC	CSVEDLESEQYF
TRBJ2-5	TRBV20-1	NA	NA	TGCAGTGCTACCCACCCGGGACGCCAAGAGACCCAGTACTTC	CSATHPGRQETQYF
TRBJ2-6	TRBV7-2	NA	few	TGTGCCAGCAGCGGGCAGGGGAGCTCTGGGGCCAACGTCCTGACTTTC	CASSGQGSSGANVLTF
TRBJ1-2	TRBV29-1	TRBD1	NA	TGCAGCGCAGGGGAGACAGGGGTTTATGGCTACACCTTC	CSAGETGVYGYTF
TRBJ1-1	TRBV10-3	NA	NA	TGTGCCATCAGTAGTCAAATGACAGCGTCAAGGAACACTGAAGCTTTCTTT	CAISSQMTASRNTEAFF
TRBJ1-2	TRBV20-1	NA	NA	TGCAGTGCTAGAGAAGGGGAGAGGAGTGGCTACACCTTC	CSAREGERSGYTF
TRBJ1-5	TRBV7-9	NA	NA	TGTGCCAGCAGCTTCTCTGAGGGGATGGAGCCCCAGCATTTT	CASSFSEGMEPQHF
TRBJ2-3	TRBV12-3/TRBV12-4	TRBD2	NA	TGTGCCAGCAGTTTTCGGGGACTAGGGACAGATACGCAGTATTTT	CASSFRGLGTDTQYF